Listed below are T cell receptor beta chains from one sample, sequenced in a study of cytomegalovirus exposure and HLA in healthy donors. Clones were read by immunoSEQ multiplex PCR, and TCRdb kept only the in-frame ones, dropping some. The sample holds about 130,000 clones, around three quarters seen once. The material sequenced was PBMCs. These receptors were obtained from a woman aged 55-69 years in good health and CMV-seropositive. Each CDR3 is given with its conserved first and last residue. Fields, in order: V gene, J gene, clone size, D gene, CDR3 protein, CDR3 DNA. A D gene is named only where the DNA matches it firmly. A row's size may be missing; if present it is once, few, many or a size class.

TRBV14	TRBJ2-1	-	TRBD1	CASSLLGQGAREQFF	TGTGCCAGCAGCCTCTTGGGGCAGGGGGCCAGGGAGCAGTTCTTC
TRBV19	TRBJ1-3	-	-	CASTEGVGKPGNTIYF	TGTGCCAGTACAGAGGGGGTAGGGAAACCTGGAAACACCATATATTTT
TRBV2	TRBJ2-6	-	TRBD1	CASRGQPGANVLTF	TGTGCCAGCAGGGGACAGCCAGGGGCCAACGTCCTGACTTTC
TRBV7-2	TRBJ1-1	-	-	CASSLGQVRTEAFF	TGTGCCAGCAGCTTAGGCCAAGTGCGGACTGAAGCTTTCTTT
TRBV7-3	TRBJ2-3	-	-	CASSLNPPPGADTQYF	TGTGCCAGCAGCTTAAACCCTCCGCCCGGGGCAGATACGCAGTATTTT
TRBV6-4	TRBJ2-1	-	-	CASRANPGRGDEQFF	TGTGCCAGCAGAGCGAATCCAGGCAGGGGCGATGAGCAGTTCTTC
TRBV9	TRBJ2-5	-	-	CASSADKAAQGTQYF	TGTGCCAGCAGCGCGGACAAGGCAGCCCAAGGTACCCAGTACTTC
TRBV6-5	TRBJ1-2	-	-	CASSYSGADYGYTF	TGTGCCAGCAGTTACTCGGGGGCGGACTATGGCTACACCTTC
TRBV13	TRBJ2-2	few	-	CASSFPGSNTGELFF	TGTGCCAGCAGCTTCCCGGGATCAAACACCGGGGAGCTGTTTTTT
TRBV7-2	TRBJ2-7	once	TRBD1	CASSSPGQALYEQYF	TGTGCCAGCAGCTCCCCGGGACAGGCTCTCTACGAGCAGTACTTC
TRBV25-1	TRBJ2-3	-	TRBD2	CASSERRGGRDTQYF	TGTGCCAGCAGTGAACGGCGGGGGGGGAGAGATACGCAGTATTTT
TRBV7-2	TRBJ2-5	-	TRBD2	CASSLRGSGGPLGETQYF	TGTGCCAGCAGCTTAAGGGGCAGCGGGGGGCCTCTCGGGGAGACCCAGTACTTC
TRBV5-1	TRBJ1-2	-	TRBD1	CASKGQETINYGYTF	TGCGCCAGCAAGGGACAGGAGACTATTAACTATGGCTACACCTTC
TRBV19	TRBJ1-4	few	TRBD1	CASRIRDRGGEKLFF	TGTGCCAGTAGGATCCGGGACAGGGGCGGTGAAAAACTGTTTTTT
TRBV29-1	TRBJ1-2	few	-	CSVDYPGNYGYTF	TGCAGCGTTGATTACCCAGGGAACTATGGCTACACCTTC
TRBV6-1	TRBJ2-1	-	-	CASTHTTGGYEQFF	TGTGCCAGCACCCATACGACTGGCGGCTATGAGCAGTTCTTC
TRBV7-8	TRBJ1-2	-	-	CAWTSGTNYGYTF	TGTGCCTGGACTTCGGGAACAAACTATGGCTACACCTTC
TRBV7-9	TRBJ1-5	-	-	CSSSFPSQPQHF	TGTTCCAGCAGCTTCCCGAGCCAGCCCCAGCATTTT
TRBV9	TRBJ2-3	-	-	CASEAGLSTDTQYF	TGTGCCAGTGAGGCGGGGCTGAGCACAGATACGCAGTATTTT
TRBV4-1	TRBJ2-5	-	-	CASSQDPWGGAQETQYF	TGCGCCAGCAGCCAAGACCCTTGGGGGGGGGCCCAAGAGACCCAGTACTTC
TRBV9	TRBJ2-7	-	TRBD1	CASSAGTGGFIYEQYF	TGTGCCAGCAGCGCCGGGACAGGGGGCTTTATCTACGAGCAGTACTTC
TRBV11-2	TRBJ1-4	-	-	CASSPFDSLTNEKLFF	TGTGCCAGCAGCCCTTTTGACAGCCTAACTAATGAAAAACTGTTTTTT
TRBV5-1	TRBJ1-5	-	TRBD1	CASSLGGQEPQHF	TGCGCCAGCAGCTTGGGGGGACAGGAGCCCCAGCATTTT
TRBV13	TRBJ2-7	-	TRBD1	CASSPGTGGGEQYF	TGTGCCAGCAGCCCCGGGACAGGGGGCGGCGAGCAGTACTTC
TRBV5-1	TRBJ2-3	-	TRBD1	CASSALGQGALSFTDTQYF	TGCGCCAGCAGTGCACTCGGACAGGGCGCCCTTTCCTTCACAGATACGCAGTATTTT
TRBV6-5	TRBJ1-2	-	-	CASSYSRRLGGYTF	TGTGCCAGCAGTTACTCTAGGAGGTTAGGTGGCTACACCTTC
TRBV27	TRBJ1-6	-	TRBD1	CASRRFLEQGANSPLHF	TGTGCCAGCAGACGATTCCTAGAACAGGGGGCGAACTCACCCCTCCACTTT